The 11 T cell receptor beta chains listed next were all sequenced from one sample in a study of blood T cells in healthy people across ages. It was with a sample-barcoded 5' primer and a J-beta primer mix that a second PCR of about 7 to 12 cycles was run. Using its own MiXCR run on the 5' RACE reads, TCRdb lists one record per CDR3 protein. The data show around 1,000,000 distinct CDR3 sequences, with roughly 24% seen just once and 0.65% to 0.75% held by the top ten. The sample also formed part of further work on T cells of mothers and their children.

The sample comprised blood. The receptors were gathered from a girl aged 2 to 10 in good health.

In its sample, this clonotype was seen a few times. This rearrangement joins TRBV3-1 to TRBJ2-5; D may correspond to TRBD1 or TRBD2 (5 bases each). Germline V lookup: CDR1 LGHDT, CDR2 YNNKEL (reference sequence). The CDR3 sequence is 15 residues long. Trimming stripped 6 bases from V and 0 bases from J, with 14 bases between. CDR3 protein: CASSSEGMNQETQYF. DNA for the CDR3: TGTGCCAGCAGTTCCGAGGGGATGAACCAAGAGACCCAGTACTTC.

This clonotype has just a few counts. The chain joins TRBV29-1 to TRBJ2-1, with 11 bases matching TRBD2. Germline trimming cut 4 bases from V and 4 bases from J; bases unmatched to any gene: 0. Germline lookup yields CDR1 SQVTM and CDR2 ANQGSEA. The CDR3 has 13 residues. CDR3 sequence (DNA): TGCAGCGTTGGACTAGCGGGGTACAATGAGCAGTTCTTC. It encodes CSVGLAGYNEQFF.

This clonotype was counted only a few times. The J gene is TRBJ1-3, the V gene TRBV6-6; weak D call: TRBD1 (5 bases). Germline CDR1 reads MNHNY; CDR2 reads SVGAGI (reference sequence). The CDR3 has 13 amino acids. The V end lost 10 bases, the J end lost 2 bases, and 12 bases lay between the germline ends. In DNA, the CDR3 is TGTGCCACACAGGCGGCGGCTGGAAACACCATATATTTT. Its protein is CATQAAAGNTIYF.

The V call is TRBV12-3 or TRBV12-4, the J call TRBJ2-5; D ambiguous. This CDR3 comprises 13 residues. V shed 6 bases and J shed 3 bases, with 11 bases lying between them. CDR3 sequence reads: CASSRPWEETQYF. CDR3 DNA sequence: TGTGCCAGCAGCCGACCTTGGGAAGAGACCCAGTACTTC.

The V and J genes are TRBV27 and TRBJ2-7, with TRBD1 matching 10 bases. V shed 4 bases and J 2 bases; nucleotides not matched to a gene: 2. There are 14 residues in the CDR3. Germline values: CDR1 MNHEY, CDR2 SMNVEV (reference sequence). CDR3 coding DNA: TGTGCCAGCAGTTGGGACAGGGGACCCTACGAGCAGTACTTC. This codes for CASSWDRGPYEQYF.

The chain couples TRBV6-7 to TRBJ1-1; D might be TRBD1 (5 bases). TRBV6-7 is assigned to the ORF class and has an uncertain function. The CDR3 consists of 12 residues. Here the CDR3 reads CPKTGVGTEAFF. CDR3 DNA sequence: TGTCCGAAGACGGGGGTCGGGACTGAAGCTTTCTTT.

This clonotype was seen a few times. V is TRBV29-1 and J is TRBJ1-2; no definite D call. The CDR3 runs to 13 residues. The V end was cut by 4 bases, the J end by 3 bases, with 12 bases between. CDR1 is SQVTM and CDR2 is ANQGSEA in the germline V gene. The CDR3 here is CSVVPEWDYGYTF. As DNA, the CDR3 is TGCAGCGTTGTTCCCGAATGGGACTATGGCTACACCTTC.

This clonotype was counted at least ten times. The chain uses TRBV6-6 and TRBJ1-5, with 9 bases fitting TRBD1. Germline CDR1 and CDR2: MNHNY and SVGAGI (reference sequence). The length of the CDR3 is 13 residues. V trimming: 5 bases; J trimming: 5 bases; junction bases outside the gene matches: 1. The CDR3 spells CASSRTGDQPQHF. CDR3 nucleotide sequence: TGTGCCAGCAGTCGGACAGGGGATCAGCCCCAGCATTTT.

This clonotype occurred a few times. The V gene is TRBV7-2, the J gene TRBJ2-1; D gene unclear. The V gene's germline CDR1 is SGHTA and CDR2 FQGNSA. Trimming shortened V by 6 bases and J by 6 bases, and 18 bases separated the two germline ends. The length of the CDR3 is 15 residues. CDR3 sequence: CASSTTLGQSNEQFF. As DNA, the CDR3 is TGTGCCAGCAGTACTACTCTAGGGCAGTCCAATGAGCAGTTCTTC. The entire variable domain, with the rest obtained from reference TRBV7-2 and TRBJ2-1, is as follows: GAGVSQSPSNKVTEKGKDVELRCDPISGHTALYWYRQSLGQGLEFLIYFQGNSAPDKSGLPSDRFSAERTGGSVSTLTIQRTQQEDSAVYLCASSTTLGQSNEQFFGPGTRLTVL.

Only a few counts were recorded for this clonotype. V and J are TRBV4-2 and TRBJ1-2; D remains unclear. Germline lookup yields CDR1 LGHNA and CDR2 YNFKEQ. The CDR3 sequence is 17 residues long. V lost 1 base, J lost 4 bases, and 19 bases lay in between. CDR3 bases: TGTGCCAGCAGCCAAGCAATGAAAGGTATGGACCGCTATGGCTACACCTTC. It translates to CASSQAMKGMDRYGYTF.

This sequence joins TRBV12-3 or TRBV12-4 and TRBJ2-5; D is uncertain. With the DNA end fitting TRBJ2-1 better, the J assignment may be wrong. The CDR3 covers 14 residues. The DNA for the CDR3 is TGTGCCAGCAGTTTAAACCCAACCTACAATGAGCAGTTCTTC. This encodes CASSLNPTYNEQFF.